These T cell receptor beta chains were read from a single sample in a study of OX40 agonist ivuxolimab in advanced cancers. Profiling relied on immunoSEQ multiplex PCR, and the TCRdb table lists in-frame clones only, not all of them. The sample lists 53,000 or so clones; roughly 88% were seen once. The sample consisted of CD4+ or CD8+ T cells sorted from blood, taken in a trial of the OX40 agonist ivuxolimab. The receptors were sampled from an adult with an advanced solid tumor such as melanoma, head and neck, liver or kidney cancer. The conserved cysteine and the conserved F or W are not part of the CDR3 here. Rows may omit the clone size; those that give it use once, few, many or a size class.

v_gene: TRBV19
abundance: -
j_gene: TRBJ2-6
CDR3aa: ATGFNGANVLT

v_gene: TRBV2
abundance: medium-sized
j_gene: TRBJ2-1
CDR3aa: ASRSAGGINEQF

v_gene: TRBV7-9
abundance: -
j_gene: TRBJ2-7
CDR3aa: ASSLGSLYEQY

v_gene: TRBV4-1
abundance: once
j_gene: TRBJ1-5
CDR3aa: ASSQEVARGGQPQH

v_gene: TRBV6-5
abundance: once
j_gene: TRBJ2-2
CDR3aa: ASRPGGARVGELF

v_gene: TRBV14
abundance: -
j_gene: TRBJ2-2
CDR3aa: ASSQEGRTNTGELF

v_gene: TRBV4-1
abundance: once
j_gene: TRBJ2-3
CDR3aa: ASSRTSVGTDTQY

v_gene: TRBV5-5
abundance: -
j_gene: TRBJ1-5
CDR3aa: ASSLGRGNQPQH

v_gene: TRBV7-9
abundance: once
j_gene: TRBJ2-1
CDR3aa: ASSLEASANEQF

v_gene: TRBV6-6
abundance: -
j_gene: TRBJ1-1
CDR3aa: ASSYSTGAF

v_gene: TRBV7-8
abundance: once
j_gene: TRBJ2-4
CDR3aa: ASSPTVDTAKNIQY

v_gene: TRBV5-1
abundance: -
j_gene: TRBJ2-2
CDR3aa: ASSLDRAINTGELF

v_gene: TRBV16
abundance: -
j_gene: TRBJ2-1
CDR3aa: ASSQEVGGGGSGNEQF

v_gene: TRBV6-5
abundance: -
j_gene: TRBJ2-7
CDR3aa: ASSYAGTSSYEQY

v_gene: TRBV2
abundance: -
j_gene: TRBJ1-3
CDR3aa: ASSDVAEPSGNTIY

v_gene: TRBV10-3
abundance: -
j_gene: TRBJ2-5
CDR3aa: AISATRETQY

v_gene: TRBV4-1
abundance: -
j_gene: TRBJ1-5
CDR3aa: ASSQGATYQPQH

v_gene: TRBV5-5
abundance: -
j_gene: TRBJ2-7
CDR3aa: ASSPGQYYEQY

v_gene: TRBV7-9
abundance: -
j_gene: TRBJ2-2
CDR3aa: ASSLSGVDTGELF

v_gene: TRBV6-5
abundance: -
j_gene: TRBJ2-7
CDR3aa: ASSPRFRDGHGQY

v_gene: TRBV18
abundance: few
j_gene: TRBJ2-2
CDR3aa: ASSPVGNLNTGELF

v_gene: TRBV27
abundance: -
j_gene: TRBJ1-2
CDR3aa: ASSLRRTGETGYT

v_gene: TRBV18
abundance: few
j_gene: TRBJ1-1
CDR3aa: ASSPRGTMNTEAF

v_gene: TRBV5-1
abundance: -
j_gene: TRBJ2-7
CDR3aa: ASSLGGPGLGSLEQY

v_gene: TRBV2
abundance: -
j_gene: TRBJ1-2
CDR3aa: ASSESRDRAGYT

v_gene: TRBV30
abundance: once
j_gene: TRBJ2-2
CDR3aa: AWGGGYTGELF

v_gene: TRBV19
abundance: -
j_gene: TRBJ2-3
CDR3aa: ASSLTGLLGYDTQY

v_gene: TRBV7-7
abundance: -
j_gene: TRBJ2-5
CDR3aa: ASSLGLSQETQY

v_gene: TRBV28
abundance: -
j_gene: TRBJ2-2
CDR3aa: ASSLWGRNTGELF

v_gene: TRBV15
abundance: once
j_gene: TRBJ2-7
CDR3aa: ATSREGRGSEQY

v_gene: TRBV27
abundance: -
j_gene: TRBJ1-2
CDR3aa: ASSPAGGSVSGYT

v_gene: TRBV7-2
abundance: once
j_gene: TRBJ1-4
CDR3aa: ASSRYWGARGEKLF

v_gene: TRBV7-2
abundance: -
j_gene: TRBJ2-5
CDR3aa: ASSPSGGMETQY

v_gene: TRBV20-1
abundance: -
j_gene: TRBJ2-3
CDR3aa: SSYTDTQY

v_gene: TRBV18
abundance: -
j_gene: TRBJ1-1
CDR3aa: ASSPSNTEAF

v_gene: TRBV11-2
abundance: -
j_gene: TRBJ1-2
CDR3aa: ASSPSNYGYT

v_gene: TRBV10-3
abundance: -
j_gene: TRBJ1-2
CDR3aa: AISESQDRTLYGYT

v_gene: TRBV4-2
abundance: -
j_gene: TRBJ2-2
CDR3aa: ASSLRPGELF

v_gene: TRBV19
abundance: -
j_gene: TRBJ1-5
CDR3aa: ASSTGPRSQPQH

v_gene: TRBV5-6
abundance: -
j_gene: TRBJ2-1
CDR3aa: ASSLRTSGVNEQF

v_gene: TRBV7-9
abundance: once
j_gene: TRBJ1-1
CDR3aa: ASSLGGVEAF

v_gene: TRBV5-1
abundance: -
j_gene: TRBJ2-1
CDR3aa: ASSSRGAYNEQF

v_gene: TRBV5-1
abundance: -
j_gene: TRBJ1-1
CDR3aa: ASSFEDRVPF

v_gene: TRBV5-1
abundance: -
j_gene: TRBJ2-7
CDR3aa: ASSIGTGTGAREQY

v_gene: TRBV4-2
abundance: -
j_gene: TRBJ2-2
CDR3aa: ASSQDLGVRVGELF

v_gene: TRBV21-1
abundance: -
j_gene: TRBJ2-1
CDR3aa: ASSKRFGRPREQGAHNEQF

v_gene: TRBV27
abundance: -
j_gene: TRBJ1-4
CDR3aa: ASSPRQGPTTNEKLF

v_gene: TRBV4-2
abundance: -
j_gene: TRBJ2-5
CDR3aa: ASSQDPMGTGRETQY